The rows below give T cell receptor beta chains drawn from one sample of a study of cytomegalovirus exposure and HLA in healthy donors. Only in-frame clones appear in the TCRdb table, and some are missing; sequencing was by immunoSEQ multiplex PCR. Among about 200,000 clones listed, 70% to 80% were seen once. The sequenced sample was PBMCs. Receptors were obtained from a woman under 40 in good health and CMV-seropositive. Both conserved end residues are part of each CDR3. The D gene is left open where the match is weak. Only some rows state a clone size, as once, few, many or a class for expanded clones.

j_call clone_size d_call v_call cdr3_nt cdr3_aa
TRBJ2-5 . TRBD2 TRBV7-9 TGTGCCAGCAGTCCCCGGGGAGCGGGATCGGGGGGAGAGACCCAGTACTTC CASSPRGAGSGGETQYF
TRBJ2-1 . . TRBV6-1 TGTGCCAGCAGTGAACCCCCTGTAAATGAGCAGTTCTTC CASSEPPVNEQFF
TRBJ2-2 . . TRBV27 TGTGCCAGCAGGGGGGCCTACACCGGGGAGCTGTTTTTT CASRGAYTGELFF
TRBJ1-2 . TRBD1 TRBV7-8 TGTGCCAGCAGCTCCGGACAGGGCCCCTATGGCTACACCTTC CASSSGQGPYGYTF
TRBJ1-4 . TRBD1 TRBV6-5 TGTGCCAGCAGTTACTCCGGGACAGTTAATGAAAAACTGTTTTTT CASSYSGTVNEKLFF
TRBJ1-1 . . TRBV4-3 TGCGCCAGCAGCCAAGATCGGGAATATTGGGCTGAAGCTTTCTTT CASSQDREYWAEAFF
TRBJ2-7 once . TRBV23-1 TGCGCCAGCAGTCGCCTCCGGGACACAGGCTACGAGCAGTACTTC CASSRLRDTGYEQYF
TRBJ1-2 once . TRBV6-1 TGTGCCAGCAGTGAAGACAGTATCTATGGCTACACCTTC CASSEDSIYGYTF
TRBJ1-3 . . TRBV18 TGTGCCAGCTCACCAGTGGCAGGCTCTGGAAACACCATATATTTT CASSPVAGSGNTIYF
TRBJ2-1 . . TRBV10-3 TGTGCCATCAGGGGGGGGCCTTACAATGAGCAGTTCTTC CAIRGGPYNEQFF
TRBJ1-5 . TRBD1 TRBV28 TGTGCCAGCAGTCCTACGGACAGGGATTTATCTTCCCAGCATTTT CASSPTDRDLSSQHF
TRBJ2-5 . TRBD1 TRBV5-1 TGCGCCAGCAGCCTAGGACAGGGCCAAGAGACCCAGTACTTC CASSLGQGQETQYF
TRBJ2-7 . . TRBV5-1 TGCGCCAGCAGCTTGGGACAGGGAGGAGACGAGCAGTACTTC CASSLGQGGDEQYF
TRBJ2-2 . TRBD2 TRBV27 TGTGCCAGCAGTTTAGGGCGGAGGGGCGCGGGAGGGGACACCGGGGAGCTGTTTTTT CASSLGRRGAGGDTGELFF
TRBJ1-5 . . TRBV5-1 TGCGCCAGCAGACAGGGACTAAATGATCAGCCCCAGCATTTT CASRQGLNDQPQHF
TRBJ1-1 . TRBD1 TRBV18 TGTGCCAGCTCAGGGCAGGGGGCGAACATGAACACTGAAGCTTTCTTT CASSGQGANMNTEAFF
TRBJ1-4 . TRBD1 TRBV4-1 TGCGCCAGCAGCCACCGCCGGGACAGGCGACCTAATGAAAAACTGTTTTTT CASSHRRDRRPNEKLFF
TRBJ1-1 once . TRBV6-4 TGTGCCAGCAGTGAACAGGGCCCCCCCATGAACACTGAAGCTTTCTTT CASSEQGPPMNTEAFF
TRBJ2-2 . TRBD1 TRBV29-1 TGCAGCGTTCTAGGGACAGGGGGGGGCACCGGGGAGCTGTTTTTT CSVLGTGGGTGELFF
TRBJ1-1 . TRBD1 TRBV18 TGTGCCAGCTCACAATGGACAGGACCTATGAACACTGAAGCTTTCTTT CASSQWTGPMNTEAFF
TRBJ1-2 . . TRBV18 TGTGCCAGCTCACCTTCGGACAGCCCGGGGGGCTATGGCTACACCTTC CASSPSDSPGGYGYTF
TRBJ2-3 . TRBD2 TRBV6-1 TGTGCCAGCAGTGACCCGACTAGCGGGAGGTCCATGGATACGCAGTATTTT CASSDPTSGRSMDTQYF
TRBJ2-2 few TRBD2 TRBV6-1 TGTGCCAGCAGTCAAGACTCGGGACTAGCGGGAGCCCGGGGTAACACCGGGGAGCTGTTTTTT CASSQDSGLAGARGNTGELFF
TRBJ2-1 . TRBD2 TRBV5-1 TGCGCCAGCAGCTCACGGACTAGCGGGGGGAACACCTACAATGAGCAGTTCTTC CASSSRTSGGNTYNEQFF
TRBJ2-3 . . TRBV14 TGTGCCAGCAGCCAGTCCAGGGGTCTACTTACAGATACGCAGTATTTT CASSQSRGLLTDTQYF
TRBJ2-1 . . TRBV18 TGTGCCAGCTCAGGGAGGCAGGCTCTCTACAATGAGCAGTTCTTC CASSGRQALYNEQFF
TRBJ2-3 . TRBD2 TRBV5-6 TGTGCCAGCAGCTGGGTGGGACTAGCGGGAGGGCCCGGCACAGATACGCAGTATTTT CASSWVGLAGGPGTDTQYF
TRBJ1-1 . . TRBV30 TGTGCCTGGAGTCCGTTCGGGGTTAGCACTGAAGCTTTCTTT CAWSPFGVSTEAFF
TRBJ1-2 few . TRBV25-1 TGTGCCAGCATCCCGATCGCAGGGCGGCATGGCTACACCTTC CASIPIAGRHGYTF
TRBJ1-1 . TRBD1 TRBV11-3 TGTGCCAGCAGCTTAGAACAGGGGGCAAACGAAGCTTTCTTT CASSLEQGANEAFF
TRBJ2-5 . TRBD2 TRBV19 TGTGCCAGTAGTAACCGGAGGAAGGCTAGCGGACCTAGAGGAGAGACCCAGTACTTC CASSNRRKASGPRGETQYF
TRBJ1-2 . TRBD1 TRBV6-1 TGTGCCAGCAGTGCCGGACAGGGGGCTGATTATGGCTACACCTTC CASSAGQGADYGYTF
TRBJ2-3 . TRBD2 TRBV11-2 TGTGCCAGCAGCTCATTTAGAGGTTTAGCGGGGAGCACAGATACGCAGTATTTT CASSSFRGLAGSTDTQYF
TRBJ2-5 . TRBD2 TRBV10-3 TGTGCCATCAGTGGAACTAGCGGGGGGACCGGAGAGACCCAGTACTTC CAISGTSGGTGETQYF
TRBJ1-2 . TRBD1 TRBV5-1 TGCGCCAGCAGCATCCCGGGACAGATTTACAATGGCTACACCTTC CASSIPGQIYNGYTF
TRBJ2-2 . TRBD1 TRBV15 TGTGCCACCAGCGGGAAGGGACAGGGGAACACCGGGGAGCTGTTTTTT CATSGKGQGNTGELFF
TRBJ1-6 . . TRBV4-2 TGTGCCAGCAGCCAAGATGCAGGGGTTAATTCACCCCTCCACTTT CASSQDAGVNSPLHF
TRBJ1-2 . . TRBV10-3 TGTGCCATCAGTGAGTCGGGGGCAGGGAACCTTGGTGGCTACACCTTC CAISESGAGNLGGYTF
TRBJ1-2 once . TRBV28 TGTGCCAGCTCCTCGCGGGGGCAGACTTTCTACACCTTC CASSSRGQTFYTF
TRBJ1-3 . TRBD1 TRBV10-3 TGTGCCACCCTATGGACAGGGAGAAACACCATATATTTT CATLWTGRNTIYF
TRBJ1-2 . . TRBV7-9 TGTGCCACCCCCCGCGGGGAAGGCTACACCTTC CATPRGEGYTF
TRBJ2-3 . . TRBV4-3 TGCGCCAGCAGCCAACGGTTGACAGATGCGCAGTATTTT CASSQRLTDAQYF
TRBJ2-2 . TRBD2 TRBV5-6 TGTGCCAGCAGCTTCCGGACTAGCGGGGGCACCGGGGAGCTGTTTTTT CASSFRTSGGTGELFF
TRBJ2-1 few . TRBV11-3 TGTGCCAGCAGCATGAGACAGGCCCCGTACAATGAGCAGTTCTTC CASSMRQAPYNEQFF